This TCR beta chain derives from a study of T cell changes during pregnancy in multiple sclerosis. This clone was recorded only once. The V end was cut by 5 bases, the J end by 0 bases, with 14 bases between. Germline V lookup: CDR1 MNHEY, CDR2 SMNVEV (reference sequence). The CDR3 extends over 15 amino acids. Profiled with immunoSEQ multiplex PCR; TCRdb holds only in-frame clones, not every one. Of 25,000 to 35,000 clones listed, about nine tenths are singletons. The sequence was collected from a female donor with multiple sclerosis, enrolled in a pregnancy study. This rearrangement joins TRBV27 to TRBJ2-7; D not certain. The sample here was CD8+ T cells from peripheral blood mononuclear cells, taken in the second trimester of pregnancy. CDR3 coding DNA: TGTGCCAGCAGTCTCGACACCACCAGCTCCTACGAGCAGTACTTC. Translation gives CASSLDTTSSYEQYF.